A selection of T cell receptor beta chains follows, all from one sample in a study of Graves' ophthalmopathy and Graves' hyperthyroidism. TCRdb ran MiXCR on the multiplex PCR reads and lists one entry per CDR3 protein. The sample holds about 240,000 distinct CDR3 sequences, around 42% seen once. The sample comprised peripheral blood. These receptors were collected from an adult man with Graves' ophthalmopathy. The CDR3 runs from the conserved cysteine through the conserved F or W. A D gene is named only where the DNA matches it firmly. Some rows mark clone size as missing; the rest say once, few, many or name a class of expanded clone.

>-|-|TRBJ1-1|TRBV28
TGTGCCAGCAGTAATGGGCGACGTCCTGAAGCTTTCTTT
CASSNGRRPEAFF
>-|-|TRBJ2-5|TRBV7-8
TGTGCCAGCAGCTTAGGGAGACCGTACCAAGAGACCCAGTACTTC
CASSLGRPYQETQYF
>-|few|TRBJ1-1|TRBV29-1
TGCAGCGTAAGGGAGGGGAACACTGAAGCTTTCTTT
CSVREGNTEAFF
>-|-|TRBJ1-1|TRBV19
TGTGCCAGTAGTACCCGGGGAGGGCGAACTGAAGCTTTCTTT
CASSTRGGRTEAFF
>-|few|TRBJ1-5|TRBV10-3
TGTGCCAGCAGAGGGGACATGCTAGCGGGGTGGCCCCAGCATTTT
CASRGDMLAGWPQHF
>-|many|TRBJ1-1|TRBV7-2
TGTGCCAGCAGCTCTGTATGGGGTTCCGCTGAAGCTTTCTTT
CASSSVWGSAEAFF
>-|-|TRBJ2-5|TRBV10-3
TGTGCCAGCAGCTTGGGATTTAAAAATCGTCCCCAGTACTTC
CASSLGFKNRPQYF
>TRBD1|-|TRBJ2-2|TRBV30
TGTGCCTGTGTCTGGGGACAGGGCGCCGACACCGGGGAGCTGTTTTTT
CACVWGQGADTGELFF
>-|few|TRBJ1-1|TRBV9
TGTGCCAGCAGCCCTCTGCCGGCCGGGACGGCTATGAACACTGAAGCTTTCTTT
CASSPLPAGTAMNTEAFF
>-|once|TRBJ1-1|TRBV7-3
TGTGCCAGCAGCGCCCCCGGGAACACTGAAGCTTTCTTT
CASSAPGNTEAFF
>TRBD2|-|TRBJ2-3|TRBV10-3
TGTGCCATCAAACCCAGCGGGGTCACAGATACGCAGTATTTT
CAIKPSGVTDTQYF
>-|-|TRBJ1-1|TRBV20-1
TGCAGTGCTCCTAGAGTAGGCGAGGTCACTGAAGCTTTCTTT
CSAPRVGEVTEAFF
>TRBD1|few|TRBJ1-1|TRBV29-1
TGCAGCGTTGATAAGGACAGGACTGAAGCTTTCTTT
CSVDKDRTEAFF
>-|-|TRBJ1-5|TRBV7-9
TGTGCCAGCAGCTTAGGGACTAGCGGGTCCTACGAGCAGCCCCAGCATTTT
CASSLGTSGSYEQPQHF
>-|few|TRBJ1-4|TRBV20-1
TGCAGTGCTAGGACCGGGGCTAATGAAAAACTGTTTTTT
CSARTGANEKLFF
>-|few|TRBJ2-5|TRBV7-2
TGTGCCAGCAGTCCCCCTGGATACCAAGAGACCCAGTACTTC
CASSPPGYQETQYF